Sequencing of this TCR beta chain was carried out in a study of blood T cell repertoires in COVID-19. Original data processing: Amplification of reference gene primers was used by the study to estimate nucleated cell counts. Using immunoSEQ multiplex PCR, the repertoire was profiled, and TCRdb retains in-frame clones only, with some absent. The D gene and trimming were derived from the DNA, and the V and J assignments and clone size from that table. This table holds fewer than 250,000 clones, under 90% found once. There are 14 residues in the CDR3. The rearrangement uses TRBV21-1 and TRBJ2-5; the tabulated D call, TRBD2, remains unverified against the DNA. TRBV21-1 is a documented pseudogene. The sample taken for sequencing was peripheral blood. This clonotype originated in a woman between 40 and 55 years old with active or convalescent COVID-19. The CDR3 DNA sequence: TGTGCCAGCAAAGCTAGCGAATATGAAGAGACCCAGTACTTC. It translates to CASKASEYEETQYF.